This TCR beta chain was recovered during a study of T cell changes during pregnancy in multiple sclerosis. Trimming cost V 2 bases and J 2 bases, with 7 bases left between them. CDR3 length: 14 residues. Germline V gene data show CDR1 as KGHSH and CDR2 as LQKENI. Some clones are missing from TCRdb's copy, which holds only in-frame ones; the method was immunoSEQ multiplex PCR. The sample includes 85,000 to 90,000 clones, 80% to 95% seen only once; the top ten take around 1.8%. The source material was peripheral blood, sampled in the first trimester of pregnancy. The chain links TRBV18 to TRBJ1-5; D is undetermined. The source is a female donor in good health, enrolled as a control in a pregnancy study. The CDR3 sequence: CASSPSVGNQPQHF. DNA for the CDR3: TGTGCCAGCTCACCAAGCGTGGGCAATCAGCCCCAGCATTTT.